This entry describes one T cell receptor beta chain. Its antigen is not known. PCR primers comprised 60 Vbeta and 13 Jbeta primers. Some clones are missing from TCRdb's copy, which holds only in-frame ones; the method was immunoSEQ multiplex PCR. The table shows some 76,000 clones, with about nine tenths occurring only once. This entry is derived from a study of cytomegalovirus exposure and HLA in healthy donors. This CDR3 has 15 amino acids. Trimming left V 0 bases short and J 6 bases short, with 14 bases between. Germline assignment: CDR1 SGHTA and CDR2 FQGNSA. Healthy donors of bone marrow made up the group. Donors sampled were nominally healthy, though unrecorded immune exposures were likely. The study's findings and limits: What TCR beta sequences reportedly achieved was accurate prediction of HLA-A and HLA-B alleles in most subjects. Researchers had no immune exposure information except CMV serostatus available.

The specimen was PBMCs. The gene calls are TRBV7-2 and TRBJ1-1, with no clear D. The clonotype originates from a woman in her 30s in good health and CMV-seronegative. CDR3 region: CASSLAPGLRAEAFF. The CDR3 coding sequence is TGTGCCAGCAGCTTAGCGCCCGGACTTAGAGCTGAAGCTTTCTTT.